The 20 T cell receptor beta chains reported below all come from one sample, sequenced in a study of cytomegalovirus exposure and HLA in healthy donors. Only in-frame clones appear in the TCRdb table, and some are missing; sequencing was by immunoSEQ multiplex PCR. The sample holds about 130,000 clones, about 88% seen once. Sequenced material: PBMCs. The receptors come from a woman younger than 35 in good health and CMV-seronegative.

Only one count was recorded for this clone. CDR3 loop: CASSQTSTGAGAEAFF. The CDR3 coding sequence is TGTGCCAGCTCCCAAACTTCGACAGGGGCGGGCGCTGAAGCTTTCTTT. The rearrangement joins TRBV18 to TRBJ1-1; TRBD1 matches 8 bases. This CDR3 comprises 16 residues. The trim removed 6 bases at V and 6 bases at J, leaving 15 bases unmatched. Germline lookup yields CDR1 KGHSH and CDR2 LQKENI.

The chain combines TRBV7-9 with TRBJ1-5; possibly TRBD1 for D (6 bases). CDR1 is SEHNR and CDR2 is FQNEAQ in the germline V gene (reference sequence). The CDR3 contains 15 residues. The germline V and J ends were trimmed by 0 bases and 4 bases, with 10 bases remaining between them. In DNA form, the CDR3 reads TGTGCCAGCAGCTTAGCGATTACAGGGAATCAGCCCCAGCATTTT. Its protein is CASSLAITGNQPQHF.

The chain couples TRBV15 to TRBJ2-3, with D hard to call. This CDR3 comprises 15 residues. Germline-derived CDR1 and CDR2 are LNHNV and YYDKDF (reference sequence). Between the trimmed V and J ends, which lost 1 base and 1 base, there was a span of 9 bases. CDR3: CATSRVRSRTDTQYF. DNA of the CDR3: TGTGCCACCAGCAGAGTCCGGTCCCGCACAGATACGCAGTATTTT.

This chain uses TRBV5-1 with TRBJ1-1, with a possible D match to TRBD1 (5 bases). V gave up 0 bases and J gave up 7 bases, with 13 bases separating them. The CDR3 spans 14 residues. CDR1 is SGHRS, CDR2 YFSETQ, per germline. The CDR3 spells CASSLASRVGEAFF. As DNA, the CDR3 is TGCGCCAGCAGCTTGGCCAGCAGGGTGGGTGAAGCTTTCTTT.

This rearrangement joins TRBV4-3 to TRBJ2-1; 9 bases line up with TRBD2. V was pared by 5 bases and J by 0 bases, with 5 bases of the junction left unmatched. The CDR3 sequence is 16 residues long. CDR1 and CDR2 (germline): LGHNA, YSLEER. The CDR3: CASSLAGALSYNEQFF. The CDR3 DNA sequence: TGCGCCAGCAGCTTAGCGGGAGCTCTCTCCTACAATGAGCAGTTCTTC.

V is TRBV5-4 and J is TRBJ2-1, with TRBD2 identical over 11 bases. The CDR3 spans 15 residues. The V and J ends lost 4 bases and 4 bases, in that order; junction bases with no gene match: 4. CDR1 is SGHNT, CDR2 YYREEE, per germline (reference sequence). This chain's CDR3 is CASSLGLADYNEQFF. CDR3 bases: TGTGCCAGCAGCCTGGGACTAGCGGATTACAATGAGCAGTTCTTC. The full variable domain, its missing parts supplied by reference TRBV5-4 and TRBJ2-1, is ETGVTQSPTHLIKTRGQQVTLRCSSQSGHNTVSWYQQALGQGPQFIFQYYREEENGRGNFPPRFSGLQFPNYSSELNVNALELDDSALYLCASSLGLADYNEQFFGPGTRLTVL.

V is TRBV29-1 and J is TRBJ2-3; perhaps TRBD2 as D (7 bases). The CDR3 loop spans 14 amino acids. Trimming stripped 8 bases from V and 4 bases from J, with 19 bases between. Germline V gives CDR1 SQVTM, CDR2 ANQGSEA. CDR3 loop: CSQTGAGEADTQYF. The CDR3 DNA follows: TGCAGCCAAACGGGGGCGGGAGAGGCAGATACGCAGTATTTT.

CDR3: CASGLGQGNTEAFF. CDR3 in DNA: TGTGCCAGCGGTTTGGGGCAGGGGAACACTGAAGCTTTCTTT. J is TRBJ1-1 and V is TRBV6-5, with D perhaps matching TRBD1 (5 bases). Germline V gene lookup returns CDR1 MNHEY and CDR2 SVGAGI. Trimming stripped 8 bases from V and 1 base from J, with 14 bases between. The CDR3 covers 14 residues.

This rearrangement joins TRBV27 to TRBJ1-1; possibly TRBD1 for D (5 bases). Germline CDR1 MNHEY, CDR2 SMNVEV (reference sequence). The V end lost 4 bases, the J end lost 1 base, and 19 bases lay between the germline ends. The CDR3 consists of 17 residues. CDR3 sequence (DNA): TGTGCCAGCAGTTCCCGGCAAGACAGCAGACGGAACACTGAAGCTTTCTTT. Its translation is CASSSRQDSRRNTEAFF.

This clone was seen once. The J gene is TRBJ2-3, the V gene TRBV6-6, with a weak D call TRBD1 (6 bases). The CDR3 runs to 11 residues. Germline CDR1 reads MNHNY; CDR2 reads SVGAGI (reference sequence). Trimming cost V 4 bases and J 11 bases, with 10 bases left between them. The CDR3 DNA sequence: TGTGCCAGCAGTTTGGCAGGGGTGCAGTATTTT. Translated, it gives CASSLAGVQYF.

This clone was seen a handful of times. The chain combines TRBV28 with TRBJ1-2; unclear D gene. The CDR3 covers 13 residues. The ends were cut back, 6 bases at V and 5 bases at J, with 13 bases in the middle. Per the germline V gene, CDR1 is MDHEN and CDR2 is SYDVKM. The CDR3 region is CASSPPGGYGYTF. The CDR3 DNA reads TGTGCCAGCAGCCCCCCGGGAGGATATGGCTACACCTTC.

The chain has TRBV27 and TRBJ2-7; tentatively, D is TRBD1 (5 bases). Germline CDR1 and CDR2: MNHEY and SMNVEV (reference sequence). The V gene lost 4 bases and the J gene lost 3 bases, with 16 bases spanning the gap. The CDR3 is made up of 15 amino acids. This CDR3 reads CASSSTQPGFYEQYF. CDR3 coding DNA: TGTGCCAGCAGTTCGACCCAACCAGGGTTCTACGAGCAGTACTTC.

V and J are TRBV4-3 and TRBJ1-4, with 10 bases lining up with TRBD1. This CDR3 is built from 15 residues. Germline V gene data show CDR1 as LGHNA and CDR2 as YSLEER. The V gene end was trimmed by 1 base and the J gene end by 7 bases; junction bases not matched to a gene: 3. The CDR3 region has the DNA TGCGCCAGCAGCCAAGGACAGGGGGCCGGTGAAAAACTGTTTTTT. Its protein is CASSQGQGAGEKLFF.

This chain joins TRBV18 and TRBJ2-5; perhaps TRBD1 as D (6 bases). The CDR3 extends over 14 amino acids. V shed 3 bases and J shed 5 bases, with 13 bases lying between them. Germline CDR1 and CDR2: KGHSH and LQKENI. CDR3 in amino acids: CASSPQGLQETQYF. The DNA for the CDR3 is TGTGCCAGCTCACCTCAGGGGCTTCAGGAGACCCAGTACTTC. Using reference TRBV18 and TRBJ2-5 for the parts outside the CDR3, the full variable domain is NAGVMQNPRHLVRRRGQEARLRCSPMKGHSHVYWYRQLPEEGLKFMVYLQKENIIDESGMPKERFSAEFPKEGPSILRIQQVVRGDSAAYFCASSPQGLQETQYFGPGTRLLVL.

The V call is TRBV28, the J call TRBJ1-2, with TRBD1 identical over 9 bases. CDR3 length equals 16 residues. The V gene end was trimmed by 6 bases and the J gene end by 1 base; junction bases not matched to a gene: 9. Germline V gene sequence: CDR1 MDHEN, CDR2 SYDVKM. The CDR3 sequence is CASRYPPGQGNYGYTF. The CDR3, as DNA: TGTGCCAGCAGGTACCCGCCGGGACAGGGTAACTATGGCTACACCTTC.

This chain uses TRBV29-1 with TRBJ2-7; TRBD2 matches at 7 bases. The CDR3 covers 12 residues. Germline CDR1 and CDR2: SQVTM and ANQGSEA. V trimming: 4 bases; J trimming: 6 bases; junction bases outside the gene matches: 6. The CDR3 loop reads CSVGGGAVEQYF. CDR3 nucleotide sequence: TGCAGCGTTGGGGGGGGTGCGGTCGAGCAGTACTTC.

V gene TRBV6-1 combines with J gene TRBJ1-1, with D possibly matching TRBD1 (6 bases). V shed 6 bases and J shed 2 bases, with 16 bases lying between them. The CDR3 spans 15 residues. Germline CDR1 is MNHNS and CDR2 is SASEGT. The CDR3 nucleotides read TGTGCCAGCAGCCGAACTATACAGGGTAACACTGAAGCTTTCTTT. This gives the protein CASSRTIQGNTEAFF.

V and J are TRBV19 and TRBJ1-5, with unresolved D. Per germline, CDR1 LNHDA and CDR2 SQIVND (reference sequence). The ends were cut back, 3 bases at V and 5 bases at J, with 8 bases in the middle. This CDR3 is 13 amino acids long. CDR3 coding DNA: TGTGCCAGTAGTATCTGGGCTGATCAGCCCCAGCATTTT. Protein: CASSIWADQPQHF.

In its sample, this clone was seen once. The chain has TRBV7-2 and TRBJ1-2; possible D gene TRBD1, 5 bases. Trimming removed 5 bases from V and 1 base from J, with 14 bases in between. The germline V gene encodes CDR1 SGHTA and CDR2 FQGNSA. The CDR3 covers 15 residues. CDR3 coding DNA: TGTGCCAGCAGCCGATCCCGGGGGGATAACTATGGCTACACCTTC. Translated, it gives CASSRSRGDNYGYTF.

The chain has TRBV23-1 and TRBJ1-6; 7 bases fit TRBD1. TRBV23-1 qualifies as an ORF whose function is uncertain. The CDR3 extends over 16 amino acids. Germline trimming cut 2 bases from V and 7 bases from J; bases unmatched to any gene: 8. The CDR3 DNA is TGCGCCAGCAGTCAACCTCAGGACAGGAGAAATTCACCCCTCCACTTT. Its protein product is CASSQPQDRRNSPLHF.